The 7 T cell receptor beta chains reported below all come from one sample, sequenced in a study of blood T cell repertoires in COVID-19. The method was immunoSEQ multiplex PCR; TCRdb's version includes in-frame clones alone and lacks a portion of them. The sample shows 140,000 to 150,000 clones, 84% of them seen only once. The sequenced sample consisted of PBMCs or T cells enriched from blood (not recorded which). All receptors come from a woman between 50 and 59 years old who had been exposed to COVID-19.

This clone turned up a few times. The gene calls are TRBV4-3 and TRBJ2-7; maybe TRBD1 (5 bases). V lost 4 bases, J lost 9 bases, and 16 bases lay in between. The germline V gene encodes CDR1 LGHNA and CDR2 YSLEER. The CDR3 contains 13 residues. In nucleotides, the CDR3 is TGCGCCAGCAGCCTGATCCAGGGAACTGGGCAGTACTTC. Translating gives CASSLIQGTGQYF.

V gene TRBV5-6 combines with J gene TRBJ1-2; D unclear. The V end lost 2 bases, the J end lost 3 bases, and 14 bases lay between the germline ends. CDR1 is SGHDT and CDR2 is YYEEEE in the germline V gene. The CDR3 length is 15 residues. In DNA, the CDR3 is TGTGCCAGCAGCTTAATGGGAGACCGGGACTATGGCTACACCTTC. This codes for CASSLMGDRDYGYTF.

The rearrangement uses TRBV4-2 and TRBJ1-2, with D possibly TRBD1 on 6 matching bases. This CDR3 is 12 amino acids long. The V and J ends lost 2 bases and 5 bases respectively, with 6 bases between them. Germline-derived CDR1 and CDR2 are LGHNA and YNFKEQ. DNA for the CDR3: TGTGCCAGCAGCCAACAGGGGTATGGCTACACCTTC. Its translation: CASSQQGYGYTF.

The rearrangement uses TRBV4-1 and TRBJ1-6, with a tentative D call TRBD1 (6 bases). Per germline, CDR1 MGHRA and CDR2 YSYEKL. V dropped 0 bases and J dropped 0 bases, with 15 bases sitting between them. There are 19 residues in the CDR3. CDR3 DNA sequence: TGCGCCAGCAGCCAAGAAGGCTTTACAGGGAGCTCCTATAATTCACCCCTCCACTTT. It yields the protein CASSQEGFTGSSYNSPLHF.

A word on this clone: This may be a read error: a much more frequent sequence differs by one nucleotide. The gene calls are TRBV6-1 and TRBJ1-5; TRBD1 is a possible D gene (6 bases). Germline lookup yields CDR1 MNHNS and CDR2 SASEGT. The CDR3 is made up of 15 amino acids. Trimming removed 1 base at V and 2 bases at J, with 9 bases between. The CDR3 nucleotides read TGTGCCAGCAGTGAAGGGGCAGGGGGCAATCAGCCCCAGCATTTT. Translating it yields CASSEGAGGNQPQHF.

The chain joins TRBV19 to TRBJ2-3, with TRBD2 matching over 11 bases. This CDR3 contains 16 residues. The ends lost 7 bases at V and 2 bases at J; junction bases unmatched: 8. Per the germline V gene, CDR1 is LNHDA and CDR2 is SQIVND (reference sequence). Here the CDR3 reads CASTPLAGGPTDTQYF. The CDR3 DNA reads as TGTGCCAGTACTCCCCTAGCGGGGGGCCCCACAGATACGCAGTATTTT.

The chain joins TRBV19 to TRBJ2-2; a weak D match, TRBD2 (5 bases). Germline lookup yields CDR1 LNHDA and CDR2 SQIVND (reference sequence). The V gene lost 3 bases and the J gene lost 0 bases, with 17 bases spanning the gap. The CDR3 is made up of 18 amino acids. CDR3 protein: CASSILVGGLSNTGELFF. CDR3 nucleotides: TGTGCCAGTAGTATCCTGGTCGGCGGGCTCTCGAACACCGGGGAGCTGTTTTTT. The full variable domain, completed using reference TRBV19 and TRBJ2-2, is DGGITQSPKYLFRKEGQNVTLSCEQNLNHDAMYWYRQDPGQGLRLIYYSQIVNDFQKGDIAEGYSVSREKKESFPLTVTSAQKNPTAFYLCASSILVGGLSNTGELFFGEGSRLTVL.